These 19 T cell receptor beta chains originate from one sample sequenced in a study of T cells after yellow fever vaccination. TCRdb independently ran MiXCR on the 5' RACE reads; one entry per CDR3 protein. The sample shows 610,000 or so distinct CDR3 sequences, over 9% of them seen only once. The sequencing here drew on PBMCs, taken on the day of the yellow fever booster vaccination. The origin of the receptors is a man under 40 who received the YFV17D yellow fever vaccine.

This clonotype was recorded a few times. This sequence joins TRBV28 and TRBJ2-7; the D is unclear. Trimming left V 8 bases short and J 5 bases short, with 10 bases between. Germline V CDR1 and CDR2: MDHEN, SYDVKM. CDR3 length equals 11 residues. CDR3 DNA: TGTGCCAGCTCCGTCGTCGACGAGCAGTACTTC. It encodes CASSVVDEQYF.

V and J are TRBV5-6 and TRBJ2-1; TRBD2 agrees at 7 bases. The CDR3 is 18 residues long. V lost 0 bases and J lost 2; bases outside the gene matches: 11. Germline loops: CDR1 SGHDT, CDR2 YYEEEE. The CDR3 loop reads CASSLGAGLKPPYNEQFF. Written as DNA, the CDR3 is TGTGCCAGCAGCTTGGGAGCGGGACTAAAACCCCCCTACAATGAGCAGTTCTTC.

CDR3 coding DNA: TGCGCCAGCAGCTCTCACAAGAACACTGAAGCTTTCTTT. The encoded protein is CASSSHKNTEAFF. This chain joins TRBV5-1 and TRBJ1-1, with D unresolved. The CDR3 contains 13 residues. V was trimmed by 3 bases and J by 1 base, leaving 7 bases between them. Germline lookup yields CDR1 SGHRS and CDR2 YFSETQ.

In the case of this clonotype: Germline is not matched at one junction end, which may reflect a read error. V and J are TRBV20-1 and TRBJ2-5; D remains unclear. The CDR3 has 13 residues. Germline V CDR1 and CDR2: DFQATT, SNEGSKA (reference sequence). CDR3 bases: TGCGGTGCTGACGGACCAATCCAAGAGACCCAGTACTTC. It specifies CGADGPIQETQYF.

The chain has TRBV20-1 and TRBJ2-7, with TRBD2 matching 13 bases. V dropped 5 bases and J dropped 4; count of bases not matched to a gene: 2. The germline gives CDR1 DFQATT, CDR2 SNEGSKA (reference sequence). The CDR3 has 13 residues. CDR3 in amino acids: CSAGLAGAYEQYF. The DNA for the CDR3 is TGCAGTGCTGGACTAGCGGGAGCATACGAGCAGTACTTC.

This clonotype was observed many times. The chain is built from TRBV6-1 and TRBJ2-1, with 10 nucleotides matching TRBD2. Per the germline V gene, CDR1 is MNHNS and CDR2 is SASEGT. Losses at the gene ends were 6 bases for V and 7 bases for J; bases not matched to a gene: 6. CDR3 size: 14 residues. CDR3 in amino acids: CASRDVAGGNEQFF. In DNA, the CDR3 is TGTGCCAGCAGGGACGTAGCGGGAGGAAATGAGCAGTTCTTC.

The chain links TRBV20-1 to TRBJ2-1; a weak D match, TRBD1 (5 bases). Per germline, CDR1 DFQATT and CDR2 SNEGSKA (reference sequence). This CDR3 contains 13 residues. V gave up 0 bases and J gave up 9 bases, with 12 bases separating them. CDR3 sequence (DNA): TGCAGTGCTAGAGACGTACGAAGGGGTGAGCAGTTCTTC. Amino acids: CSARDVRRGEQFF.

This clonotype was seen a handful of times. V usage is TRBV12-3 or TRBV12-4 and J usage is TRBJ2-2; D uncertain. The germline V and J ends were trimmed by 5 bases and 13 bases, with 17 bases remaining between them. The CDR3 loop spans 13 amino acids. The CDR3 sequence is CASSPPYGQPLFF. In DNA form, the CDR3 reads TGTGCCAGCAGTCCCCCTTACGGCCAGCCGCTGTTTTTT.

The CDR3 DNA follows: TGTGCCAGCAGTTCCCGACAAAATCGGGGGACAGATACGCAGTATTTT. Residues: CASSSRQNRGTDTQYF. This chain connects TRBV12-3 or TRBV12-4 to TRBJ2-3; maybe TRBD2 (6 bases). The CDR3 has 16 residues. Trimming removed 4 bases at V and 3 bases at J, with 17 bases between.

This clonotype has a handful of counts. The chain uses TRBV20-1 and TRBJ2-7, with 9 nucleotides matching TRBD2. V trimming: 2 bases; J trimming: 4 bases; junction bases outside the gene matches: 6. CDR3 length: 14 amino acids. Germline assignment: CDR1 DFQATT and CDR2 SNEGSKA (reference sequence). The CDR3 protein is CSARWPSGVYEQYF. In DNA, the CDR3 is TGCAGTGCTAGATGGCCTAGCGGGGTATACGAGCAGTACTTC.

The rearrangement joins TRBV27 to TRBJ1-1; 7 bases match TRBD1. This CDR3 is 13 amino acids long. J gave up 4 bases and V 5 bases, and 4 bases lay outside the gene matches. Germline V lookup: CDR1 MNHEY, CDR2 SMNVEV (reference sequence). As DNA, the CDR3 is TGTGCCAGCAGTGACACAGGGGCCACTGAAGCTTTCTTT. This codes for CASSDTGATEAFF.

This clonotype was seen a handful of times. This sequence joins TRBV9 and TRBJ2-3; weak D call: TRBD2 (6 bases). Germline V gene data show CDR1 as SGDLS and CDR2 as YYNGEE. The CDR3 consists of 15 residues. With 0 bases removed from V and 1 base from J, the gap between germline ends came to 9 bases. The CDR3 is CASSVGTIGTDTQYF. The CDR3 nucleotides read TGTGCCAGCAGCGTAGGGACTATCGGCACAGATACGCAGTATTTT.

A few counts support this clonotype. This chain connects TRBV12-5 to TRBJ1-5; D not resolved. V lost 3 bases and J lost 4, with 16 bases in between. Germline CDR1 reads LGHNT; CDR2 reads FRNRAP. The length of the CDR3 is 16 residues. The CDR3 DNA follows: TGTGCTAGTGGTTTTGATCGATTTCGCCCAAATCAGCCCCAGCATTTT. Encoded protein: CASGFDRFRPNQPQHF.

The chain recombines TRBV4-2 with TRBJ2-7; 11 bases are a match to TRBD2. The length of the CDR3 is 14 residues. Germline values: CDR1 LGHNA, CDR2 YNFKEQ. V was clipped by 7 bases and J by 3 bases; unmatched bases: 5. The CDR3 loop is CASTETSGDYEQYF. The CDR3 nucleotides are TGTGCCAGCACCGAGACTAGCGGGGACTACGAGCAGTACTTC.

This clonotype was found many times. The chain carries TRBV20-1 and TRBJ2-3, with a possible D match to TRBD2 (5 bases). Germline assignment: CDR1 DFQATT and CDR2 SNEGSKA (reference sequence). The CDR3 runs to 13 residues. The V and J ends lost 3 bases and 1 base respectively, with 8 bases between them. This chain's CDR3 is CSARSGGTDTQYF. Here the CDR3 DNA reads TGCAGTGCTAGGAGCGGAGGCACAGATACGCAGTATTTT.

This chain links TRBV30 with TRBJ2-7; 7 bases are a match to TRBD2. Germline CDR1 GTSNPN, CDR2 SVGIG (reference sequence). The CDR3 is 15 amino acids. V shed 1 base and J 3 bases; nucleotides not matched to a gene: 9. The CDR3 DNA reads TGTGCCTGGAGTGGTCTAGTGGGGACTAACTACGAGCAGTACTTC. Residues: CAWSGLVGTNYEQYF.

This clonotype was detected a few times. V usage is TRBV5-1 and J usage is TRBJ2-3, with TRBD2 matching 10 bases. The CDR3 runs to 17 residues. The junction had 13 bases not matched to a gene; V was cut back by 5 bases and J by 4 bases. Germline CDR1 reads SGHRS; CDR2 reads YFSETQ. The CDR3 protein is CASSPSGTSAPSDTQYF. In DNA, the CDR3 is TGCGCCAGCAGTCCCTCCGGGACTAGCGCCCCGTCAGATACGCAGTATTTT. Variable domain in full (rest from reference TRBV5-1 and TRBJ2-3): KAGVTQTPRYLIKTRGQQVTLSCSPISGHRSVSWYQQTPGQGLQFLFEYFSETQRNKGNFPGRFSGRQFSNSRSEMNVSTLELGDSALYLCASSPSGTSAPSDTQYFGPGTRLTVL.

This chain links TRBV18 with TRBJ2-7; the D gene is possibly TRBD1 (5 bases). This CDR3 region has 16 residues. V gave up 0 bases and J gave up 6 bases, with 18 bases separating them. Per the germline V gene, CDR1 is KGHSH and CDR2 is LQKENI. CDR3 residues: CASSPPGAPPPGEQYF. Here the CDR3 DNA reads TGTGCCAGCTCACCACCAGGGGCCCCCCCTCCCGGCGAGCAGTACTTC. Complete variable domain (other parts from reference TRBV18 and TRBJ2-7): NAGVMQNPRHLVRRRGQEARLRCSPMKGHSHVYWYRQLPEEGLKFMVYLQKENIIDESGMPKERFSAEFPKEGPSILRIQQVVRGDSAAYFCASSPPGAPPPGEQYFGPGTRLTVT.

This clonotype was seen a few times. CDR3 bases: TGTGCCAGTGGACTAGCGAGCAATGAGCAGTTCTTC. The encoded protein is CASGLASNEQFF. The chain has TRBV12-3 or TRBV12-4 and TRBJ2-1; 9 bases map to TRBD2. The J segment lost 6 bases and the V segment lost 9 bases, leaving 3 bases of the junction unmatched. This CDR3 region has 12 residues.